This T cell receptor beta chain originates from a study of chemoradiotherapy in HPV16-positive cancers (dated 2022 in TCRdb). Regarding the research as a whole: Using functional T-cell assays on cells from a couple of HPV16-positive patients, the researchers defined candidate HPV-specific T-cell clones and common TCR motifs. TCR repertoires from around 80 patients with HPV-related cancers were then used to track the candidate HPV-specific TCRs and motifs. The study asked whether T-cell immunity against the HPV oncoproteins E6 and E7 changes during chemoradiotherapy and whether it affects survival. Overall study outcomes, separate from this receptor: The survival association was reported for HPV16-positive patients, and the functional definition of HPV-specific T cells was derived from only a couple of HPV16-positive patients. Expansion of candidate HPV-specific clones and E7-related TCR motifs was observed in the tumor microenvironment during treatment, whereas no such expansion was observed for non-HPV-specific T cells. Improved recurrence-free survival in HPV16-positive patients was associated with expansion of HPV-responsive T cells during chemoradiotherapy.

Repertoires were sampled multiple times during chemoradiotherapy, which allowed clonal expansion in the tumor microenvironment to be followed. Preparation of the library involved the immunoSEQ multiplex PCR assay. Entries here come from immuneACCESS through TCRdb and include only in-frame sequences with V and J called. Some clones fail to appear in such tables; in the studies checked, an unresolved V gene covers under half of the shortfall, and the cause of the remainder is unknown. The sample table lists some 70,000 clones, about nine tenths of them with a count of one. 4% to 5% of the sample is taken by the ten largest. A note on this clone: Its antigen is not yet known. The sample holds no much larger clone one base away, and base qualities are not on file.

The sample was blood, taken from a patient who underwent chemoradiotherapy. This TCR was recovered from a human donor with HPV-associated anogenital cancer.

The DNA reads TGTGCAAGTCGCTTAGTACTAGCGGGGGGGCTAGAGACCCAGTACTTC. This encodes CASRLVLAGGLETQYF. Recombination connected TRBV12-2 to TRBJ2-5; the table calls TRBD2, which could not be checked here. TRBV12-2 is reported as a pseudogene. There are 16 amino acids in the CDR3, from cysteine to phenylalanine inclusive. Just CDR3 DNA is preserved here, 48 bases in frame from base 1.